This T cell receptor beta chain stems from a study of blood T cell repertoires in COVID-19. Looked up from germline, CDR1 is LGHNT and CDR2 is FRNRAP. The V segment lost 1 base and the J segment 3 bases; nucleotides outside the gene matches: 1. The CDR3 sequence is 16 residues long. Data came from immunoSEQ multiplex PCR; TCRdb stores just in-frame clones and leaves some out. The data contain about 49,000 clones, approximately 90% of them singletons. Source material: peripheral blood. The TCR was taken from an older man with acute or convalescent COVID-19. The rearrangement joins TRBV12-5 to TRBJ2-3; the match to TRBD2 covers 13 bases. The CDR3, as DNA: TGTGCTAGTGGTTTGGGACTAGCGGGGGGTACAGATACGCAGTATTTT. Its protein product is CASGLGLAGGTDTQYF.